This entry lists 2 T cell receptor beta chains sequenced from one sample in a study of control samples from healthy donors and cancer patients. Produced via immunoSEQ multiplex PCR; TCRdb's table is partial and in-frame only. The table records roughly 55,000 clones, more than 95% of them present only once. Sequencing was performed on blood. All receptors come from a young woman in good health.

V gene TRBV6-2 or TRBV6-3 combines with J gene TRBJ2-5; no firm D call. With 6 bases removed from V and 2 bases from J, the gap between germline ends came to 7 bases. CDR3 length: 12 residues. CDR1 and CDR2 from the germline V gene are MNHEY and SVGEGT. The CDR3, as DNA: TGTGCCAGCAGCCCTTTTCAAGAGACCCAGTACTTC. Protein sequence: CASSPFQETQYF.

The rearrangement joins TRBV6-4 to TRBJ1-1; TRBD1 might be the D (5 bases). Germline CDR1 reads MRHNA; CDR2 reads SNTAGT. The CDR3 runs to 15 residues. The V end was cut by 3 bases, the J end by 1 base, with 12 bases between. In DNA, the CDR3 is TGTGCCAGCAGTGAACGGGGGAGTGGGAACACTGAAGCTTTCTTT. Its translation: CASSERGSGNTEAFF.